These 29 T cell receptor beta chains originate from one sample sequenced in a study of early T cells in non-severe SARS-CoV-2 infection. TCRdb re-derived calls from the 5' RACE reads in MiXCR, one entry per CDR3 protein. The sample lists about 56,000 distinct CDR3 sequences; 10% to 15% were seen once. Sequenced material: whole blood. The origin of the receptors is an adult who was a healthcare worker with PCR-confirmed SARS-CoV-2 infection or an uninfected control (not recorded which).

A few counts support this clonotype. The chain has TRBV19 and TRBJ1-5, with 10 bases identical to TRBD1. This CDR3 spans 14 amino acids. The V and J ends lost 7 bases and 4 bases, in that order; junction bases with no gene match: 4. Per the germline V gene, CDR1 is LNHDA and CDR2 is SQIVND (reference sequence). CDR3 DNA sequence: TGTGCCAGTACCCCGGACAGGGGGAATCAGCCCCAGCATTTT. Encoded protein: CASTPDRGNQPQHF.

This clonotype was seen repeatedly, ten times or more. The DNA of the CDR3 is TGTGCCAGTAGTCCCCGGACAGGGGGATACAATGAGCAGTTCTTC. Amino acids: CASSPRTGGYNEQFF. The genes are TRBV19 and TRBJ2-1, with 10 bases matching TRBD1. CDR1 and CDR2 from the germline V gene are LNHDA and SQIVND (reference sequence). CDR3 length equals 15 residues. V lost 5 bases, J lost 4 bases, and 5 bases stayed unmatched.

The chain employs TRBV29-1 and TRBJ1-1; tentatively, D is TRBD1 (6 bases). Germline lookup yields CDR1 SQVTM and CDR2 ANQGSEA. This CDR3 has 13 amino acids. Trimming cost V 3 bases and J 5 bases, with 13 bases left between them. Here the CDR3 DNA reads TGCAGCGTTGATACCCCCCAGGGGACTGAAGCTTTCTTT. It codes for CSVDTPQGTEAFF.

The genes are TRBV29-1 and TRBJ1-2, with D uncertain. V dropped 3 bases and J dropped 4 bases, with 9 bases sitting between them. The CDR3 contains 12 residues. The germline CDR1 and CDR2 sequences are SQVTM and ANQGSEA. The CDR3 bases are TGCAGCGTTGAGGGGAACTCCTATGGCTACACCTTC. Protein: CSVEGNSYGYTF.

This clonotype has at least ten counts. This chain joins TRBV4-1 and TRBJ2-1; D perhaps matches TRBD1 (5 bases). The V end lost 4 bases, the J end lost 2 bases, and 12 bases lay between the germline ends. The germline V gene encodes CDR1 MGHRA and CDR2 YSYEKL. This CDR3 region has 15 residues. CDR3 region: CASSLQESTYNEQFF. In DNA, the CDR3 is TGCGCCAGCAGCCTACAGGAGTCAACCTACAATGAGCAGTTCTTC.

This clonotype was picked up many times. This chain connects TRBV20-1 to TRBJ2-7; 9 nucleotides match TRBD2. Unmatched junction bases numbered 14, after V lost 8 bases and J lost 6 bases. In germline, CDR1 is DFQATT, CDR2 SNEGSKA (reference sequence). CDR3 size: 14 residues. This chain's CDR3 is CSPQEIAGVGEQYF. DNA of the CDR3: TGCAGTCCCCAGGAGATAGCGGGAGTAGGCGAGCAGTACTTC.

To note about this clonotype: The conserved closing phenylalanine or tryptophan is absent in this CDR3, likely reflecting a read error. The V and J genes are TRBV7-2 and TRBJ2-7; perhaps TRBD2 as D (6 bases). This CDR3 is built from 12 residues. Germline V gene data show CDR1 as SGHTA and CDR2 as FQGNSA. V was clipped by 5 bases and J by 3 bases, with 8 bases between them. CDR3 sequence: CASSKTSYEQYL. In DNA form, the CDR3 reads TGTGCCAGCAGCAAGACTAGCTACGAGCAGTACCTC.

There are many counts of this clonotype. This chain links TRBV3-1 with TRBJ1-1; maybe TRBD1 (5 bases). V was cut by 4 bases and J by 7 bases, with 28 bases left in between. The CDR3 sequence is 18 residues long. Germline V CDR1 and CDR2: LGHDT, YNNKEL (reference sequence). CDR3 in amino acids: CASSPRGVDGTVGSEAFF. As DNA, the CDR3 is TGTGCCAGCAGCCCAAGAGGGGTAGACGGGACGGTGGGGAGTGAAGCTTTCTTT. Looking up the rest from reference TRBV3-1 and TRBJ1-1 gives the full variable domain: DTAVSQTPKYLVTQMGNDKSIKCEQNLGHDTMYWYKQDSKKFLKIMFSYNNKELIINETVPNRFSPKSPDKAHLNLHINSLELGDSAVYFCASSPRGVDGTVGSEAFFGQGTRLTVV.

As to this clonotype: A much larger clone lies one base from this, so it may be a read error. The V and J genes are TRBV10-3 and TRBJ2-2; D not certain. Between the trimmed V and J ends, which lost 8 bases and 1 base, there was a span of 11 bases. Germline V gives CDR1 ENHRY, CDR2 SYGVKD. The CDR3 runs 14 residues. In DNA form, the CDR3 reads TGTGCCATCGGCGGCCTGGGGAACACCGGGGAGCTGTTTTTT. Encoded protein: CAIGGLGNTGELFF.

This rearrangement joins TRBV10-1 to TRBJ2-1, with 13 bases fitting TRBD2. Trimming at V came to 6 bases and at J to 8 bases, leaving 4 bases not matched to a gene. Germline V gene lookup returns CDR1 WNHNN and CDR2 SYGVQD (reference sequence). CDR3 length: 14 amino acids. Here the CDR3 reads CASSPTSGRDEQFF. In nucleotides, the CDR3 is TGCGCCAGCAGCCCAACTAGCGGGAGGGATGAGCAGTTCTTC.

This clonotype was detected many times. The V call is TRBV7-2, the J call TRBJ2-7; D could derive from TRBD1 or TRBD2 (7 bases each). Germline CDR1 SGHTA, CDR2 FQGNSA. Trimming took off 4 bases at V and 5 bases at J, with 12 bases between the two ends. CDR3 size: 13 residues. The CDR3 spells CASSSGGGDEQYF. The CDR3, as DNA: TGTGCCAGCAGCTCAGGGGGGGGAGACGAGCAGTACTTC.

This clonotype was recorded at least ten times. V is TRBV7-3 and J is TRBJ2-2; possible D gene TRBD2, 6 bases. Trimming cost V 3 bases and J 6 bases, with 11 bases left between them. The CDR3 contains 14 residues. From germline, CDR1 is SGHTA and CDR2 FQGTGA. The CDR3, as DNA: TGTGCCAGCAGCTTTTGGGGGGTCCCCGGGGAGCTGTTTTTT. Translation gives CASSFWGVPGELFF.

This chain uses TRBV5-4 with TRBJ2-1; the match to TRBD2 covers 7 bases. This CDR3 is 14 amino acids long. V dropped 1 base and J dropped 5; count of bases not matched to a gene: 3. The germline gives CDR1 SGHNT, CDR2 YYREEE (reference sequence). Here the CDR3 DNA reads TGTGCCAGCAGCTTGCCAGCGGGAAACAATGAGCAGTTCTTC. It encodes CASSLPAGNNEQFF.

This clonotype came up a few times. The V call is TRBV5-4, the J call TRBJ2-5; TRBD1 matches 9 bases. The CDR3 consists of 15 residues. CDR1 is SGHNT, CDR2 YYREEE, per germline (reference sequence). The trim removed 3 bases at V and 5 bases at J, leaving 8 bases unmatched. The chain's CDR3 is CASSSPGQGTETQYF. The CDR3 DNA reads TGTGCCAGCAGCTCACCGGGACAGGGCACGGAGACCCAGTACTTC.

There are many counts of this clonotype. The chain carries TRBV20-1 and TRBJ2-1; D uncertain. This CDR3 comprises 13 residues. Trimming took 7 bases from V and 0 from J, leaving 10 bases between them. CDR1 and CDR2 (germline): DFQATT, SNEGSKA (reference sequence). CDR3 coding DNA: TGCAGTGGGGTCCGAAGCTCCTACAATGAGCAGTTCTTC. Protein product: CSGVRSSYNEQFF.

This clonotype was observed at least ten times. The CDR3 DNA is TGTGCCAGCAGCTCCCCCGGGACAGGGAGGAACACCGGGGAGCTGTTTTTT. As protein: CASSSPGTGRNTGELFF. The J gene is TRBJ2-2, the V gene TRBV5-6; 9 bases align to TRBD1. Per germline, CDR1 SGHDT and CDR2 YYEEEE. With 3 bases clipped from V and 1 base from J, the junction kept 7 bases outside the gene matches. The CDR3 length is 17 residues.

The table lists this clonotype with a count of one. This chain's CDR3 is CSVGQYLDFRDTQYF. CDR3 DNA: TGCAGCGTTGGGCAGTACCTCGATTTTCGAGATACGCAGTATTTT. The genes are TRBV29-1 and TRBJ2-3; no definite D call. V was trimmed by 4 bases and J by 5 bases, leaving 19 bases between them. CDR1 SQVTM and CDR2 ANQGSEA come from the germline V gene. This CDR3 has 15 amino acids.

Many counts were recorded for this clonotype. CDR3 bases: TGTGCCAGCAGCCGACAGGGGGCGAGGGGGACAGATACGCAGTATTTT. Translating gives CASSRQGARGTDTQYF. The chain combines TRBV7-9 with TRBJ2-3; 10 bases line up with TRBD1. Germline V gene sequence: CDR1 SEHNR, CDR2 FQNEAQ (reference sequence). V gave up 5 bases and J gave up 3 bases; unmatched junction bases: 8. The CDR3 is 16 amino acids. The whole variable domain, remainder taken from reference TRBV7-9 and TRBJ2-3, is DTGVSQNPRHKITKRGQNVTFRCDPISEHNRLYWYRQTLGQGPEFLTYFQNEAQLEKSRLLSDRFSAERPKGSFSTLEIQRTEQGDSAMYLCASSRQGARGTDTQYFGPGTRLTVL.

The rearrangement links TRBV12-3 or TRBV12-4 to TRBJ2-2; D is perhaps TRBD1 (6 bases). The ends were cut back, 1 base at V and 1 base at J, with 19 bases in the middle. This CDR3 has 19 amino acids. CDR3 nucleotides: TGTGCCAGCAGTTTAGACGCCTGGACTGGGGGCGGGAACACCGGGGAGCTGTTTTTT. This gives the protein CASSLDAWTGGGNTGELFF.

This clonotype was detected only once. The V call is TRBV7-2, the J call TRBJ2-2; no clear D gene. Per the germline V gene, CDR1 is SGHTA and CDR2 is FQGNSA. The V gene lost 5 bases and the J gene lost 1 base, with 5 bases spanning the gap. The length of the CDR3 is 13 residues. The CDR3 DNA follows: TGTGCCAGCAGCAATAGGAACACCGGGGAGCTGTTTTTT. This translates into CASSNRNTGELFF.

This clonotype was recorded many times. The gene calls are TRBV7-9 and TRBJ2-2; D is unresolved. CDR3 size: 13 residues. Germline loops: CDR1 SEHNR, CDR2 FQNEAQ (reference sequence). V was cut by 6 bases and J by 3 bases, with 8 bases left in between. CDR3 loop: CASRDGDTGELFF. As DNA, the CDR3 is TGTGCCAGCAGGGACGGAGACACCGGGGAGCTGTTTTTT.

This clonotype has at least ten counts. The chain couples TRBV28 to TRBJ2-5, with 7 bases that match TRBD1. This CDR3 contains 13 residues. J was trimmed by 7 bases and V by 4 bases; bases with no gene match: 6. CDR1 is MDHEN, CDR2 SYDVKM, per germline. This CDR3 is CASSYRGAGTQYF. For the CDR3, the DNA is TGTGCCAGCAGTTACAGGGGAGCCGGGACCCAGTACTTC.

In its sample, this clonotype was seen many times. The V gene is TRBV5-1, the J gene TRBJ2-5, with a possible D match to TRBD1 (6 bases). Germline-derived CDR1 and CDR2 are SGHRS and YFSETQ. The V gene lost 4 bases and the J gene lost 2 bases, with 12 bases spanning the gap. CDR3 length: 14 amino acids. CDR3 in DNA: TGCGCCAGCAGCCATCGGACAGCGCAAGAGACCCAGTACTTC. Translating gives CASSHRTAQETQYF.

This clonotype was seen more than once but under ten times. The chain joins TRBV5-1 to TRBJ2-1; possibly TRBD1 or TRBD2 for D (5 bases each). Germline-derived CDR1 and CDR2 are SGHRS and YFSETQ. The V and J ends lost 0 bases and 3 bases respectively, with 13 bases between them. The CDR3 length is 16 residues. Written as DNA, the CDR3 is TGCGCCAGCAGCTTGGCGGGGACGACAAACTACAATGAGCAGTTCTTC. It codes for CASSLAGTTNYNEQFF.

This clonotype came up once. The junction shows a germline mismatch at one end, possibly a read error. The V and J genes are TRBV2 and TRBJ2-5; 7 bases are a match to TRBD2. There are 13 residues in the CDR3. Germline CDR1 is SNHLY and CDR2 is FYNNEI. CDR3 in DNA: TGTGCCAGCAAAGATAAACGGGGGGAGACCCAGTACTTT. Its translation: CASKDKRGETQYF.

This clonotype has a count of ten or more. This chain connects TRBV6-6 to TRBJ2-7; D uncertain. Germline CDR1 is MNHNY and CDR2 is SVGAGI (reference sequence). CDR3 length: 12 residues. Trimming removed 7 bases from V and 3 bases from J, with 10 bases in between. CDR3 in amino acids: CASKGGNYEQYF. The CDR3 region has the DNA TGTGCCAGCAAGGGTGGTAACTACGAGCAGTACTTC.

This clonotype was recorded at least ten times. This rearrangement joins TRBV11-2 to TRBJ2-7; 8 bases align to TRBD1. Trimming cost V 4 bases and J 7 bases; bases outside gene matches: 9. CDR1 and CDR2 from the germline V gene are SGHAT and FQNNGV. The CDR3 spans 14 residues. Written as DNA, the CDR3 is TGTGCCAGCAGCTATGGACAGGGACGGAGTGAGCAGTACTTC. Translating it yields CASSYGQGRSEQYF.

V is TRBV18 and J is TRBJ1-2; D unresolved. Germline CDR1 and CDR2: KGHSH and LQKENI. The V end lost 3 bases, the J end lost 2 bases, and 7 bases lay between the germline ends. This CDR3 has 13 amino acids. The CDR3 region has the DNA TGTGCCAGCTCACCGGTGGAAAACTATGGCTACACCTTC. Protein product: CASSPVENYGYTF.

The chain joins TRBV5-1 to TRBJ2-1; D ambiguous. V was pared by 2 bases and J by 6 bases, with 15 bases between. This CDR3 is built from 15 residues. CDR1 SGHRS and CDR2 YFSETQ come from the germline V gene. CDR3 sequence (DNA): TGCGCCAGCAGCTTCACCACTTCCGCCCCCAATGAGCAGTTCTTC. Protein sequence: CASSFTTSAPNEQFF.